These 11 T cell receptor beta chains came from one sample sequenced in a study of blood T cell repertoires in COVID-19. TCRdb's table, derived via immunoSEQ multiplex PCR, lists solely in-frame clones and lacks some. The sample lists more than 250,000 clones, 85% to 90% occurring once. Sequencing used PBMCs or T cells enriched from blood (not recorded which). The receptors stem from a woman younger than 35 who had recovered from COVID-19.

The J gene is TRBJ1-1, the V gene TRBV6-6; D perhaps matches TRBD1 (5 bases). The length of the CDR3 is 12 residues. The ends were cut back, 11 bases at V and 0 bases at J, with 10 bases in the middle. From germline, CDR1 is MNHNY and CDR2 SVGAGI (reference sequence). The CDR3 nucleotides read TGTGCCGGGAAGGGGATGAACACTGAAGCTTTCTTT. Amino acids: CAGKGMNTEAFF.

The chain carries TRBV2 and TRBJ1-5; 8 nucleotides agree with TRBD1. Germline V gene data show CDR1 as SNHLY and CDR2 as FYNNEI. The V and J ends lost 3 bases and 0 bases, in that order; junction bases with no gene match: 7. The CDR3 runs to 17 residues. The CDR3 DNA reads TGTGCCAGCAGTGACGGACAGGGCCTATATAGCAATCAGCCCCAGCATTTT. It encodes CASSDGQGLYSNQPQHF.

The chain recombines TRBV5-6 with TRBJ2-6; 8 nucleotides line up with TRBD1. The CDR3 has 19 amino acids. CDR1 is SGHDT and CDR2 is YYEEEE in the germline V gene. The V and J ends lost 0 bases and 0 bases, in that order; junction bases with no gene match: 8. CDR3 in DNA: TGTGCCAGCAGCTTGGGTTTGACCAGGGGGCCCTCTGGGGCCAACGTCCTGACTTTC. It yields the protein CASSLGLTRGPSGANVLTF.

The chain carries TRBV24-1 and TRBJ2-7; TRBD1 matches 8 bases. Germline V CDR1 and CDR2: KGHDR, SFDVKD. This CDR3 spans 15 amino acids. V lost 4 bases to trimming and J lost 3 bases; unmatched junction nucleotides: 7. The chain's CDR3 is CATSDQDRAIYEQYF. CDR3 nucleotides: TGTGCCACCAGTGACCAGGACAGGGCGATCTACGAGCAGTACTTC.

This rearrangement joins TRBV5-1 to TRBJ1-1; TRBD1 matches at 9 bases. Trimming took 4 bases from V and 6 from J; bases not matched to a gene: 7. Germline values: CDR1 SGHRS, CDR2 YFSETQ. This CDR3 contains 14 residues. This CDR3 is CASSAGQGLPEAFF. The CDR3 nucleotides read TGCGCCAGCAGCGCGGGACAGGGATTACCTGAAGCTTTCTTT.

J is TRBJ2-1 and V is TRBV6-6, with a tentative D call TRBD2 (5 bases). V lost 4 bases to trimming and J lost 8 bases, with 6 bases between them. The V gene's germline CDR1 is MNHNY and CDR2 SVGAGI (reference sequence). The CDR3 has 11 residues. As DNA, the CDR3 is TGTGCCAGCAGTTTGGACTATGAGCAGTTCTTC. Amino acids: CASSLDYEQFF.

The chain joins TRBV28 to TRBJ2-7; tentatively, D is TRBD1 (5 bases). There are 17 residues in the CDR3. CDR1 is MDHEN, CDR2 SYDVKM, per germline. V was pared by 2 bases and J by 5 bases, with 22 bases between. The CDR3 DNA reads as TGTGCCAGCAGTTTACTTGAAGGGGTCGGCGGTAGGGACGAGCAGTACTTC. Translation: CASSLLEGVGGRDEQYF.

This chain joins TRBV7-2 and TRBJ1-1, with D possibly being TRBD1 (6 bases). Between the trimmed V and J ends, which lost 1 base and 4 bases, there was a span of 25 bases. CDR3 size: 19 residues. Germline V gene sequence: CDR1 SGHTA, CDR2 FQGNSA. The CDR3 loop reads CASSLDGGRGRMEGTEAFF. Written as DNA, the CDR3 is TGTGCCAGCAGCTTAGACGGGGGGCGTGGACGAATGGAGGGCACTGAAGCTTTCTTT.

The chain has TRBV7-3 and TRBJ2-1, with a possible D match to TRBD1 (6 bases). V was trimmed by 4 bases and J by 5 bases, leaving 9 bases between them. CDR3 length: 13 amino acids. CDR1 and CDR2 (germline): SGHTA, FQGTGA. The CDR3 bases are TGTGCCAGCAGCTCCGGACAGAACAATGAGCAGTTCTTC. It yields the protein CASSSGQNNEQFF.

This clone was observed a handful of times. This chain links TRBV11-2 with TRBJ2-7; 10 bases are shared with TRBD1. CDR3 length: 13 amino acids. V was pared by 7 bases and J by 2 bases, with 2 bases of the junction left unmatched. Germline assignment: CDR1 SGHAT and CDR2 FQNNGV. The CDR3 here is CASNGQGAYEQYF. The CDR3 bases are TGTGCCAGCAACGGACAGGGGGCCTACGAGCAGTACTTC.

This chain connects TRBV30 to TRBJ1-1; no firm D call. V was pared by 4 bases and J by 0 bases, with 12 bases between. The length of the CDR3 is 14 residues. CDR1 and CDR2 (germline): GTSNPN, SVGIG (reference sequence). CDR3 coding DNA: TGTGCCTGGACCAGGATACCCATGAACACTGAAGCTTTCTTT. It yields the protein CAWTRIPMNTEAFF.